One and the same sample provided the 30 T cell receptor beta chains below, sequenced in a study of blood T cell repertoires in COVID-19. Some clones are missing from TCRdb's copy, which holds only in-frame ones; the method was immunoSEQ multiplex PCR. This sample has about 250,000 clones, with roughly nine tenths found just once. Sequencing was performed on PBMCs or T cells enriched from blood (not recorded which). These TCRs come from a woman aged 45-65 years who had recovered from COVID-19.

The chain has TRBV7-3 and TRBJ1-1; perhaps TRBD1 as D (5 bases). V shed 5 bases and J shed 6 bases, with 13 bases lying between them. The CDR3 has 13 residues. The germline gives CDR1 SGHTA, CDR2 FQGTGA. CDR3 nucleotide sequence: TGTGCCAGCAGCGTGAGCGGGGGGTCTGAAGCTTTCTTT. It codes for CASSVSGGSEAFF.

The chain combines TRBV24-1 with TRBJ1-5, with unresolved D. The CDR3 runs to 14 residues. V lost 0 bases to trimming and J lost 3 bases, with 5 bases between them. The germline V gene encodes CDR1 KGHDR and CDR2 SFDVKD. This CDR3 reads CATSDLHSNQPQHF. Written as DNA, the CDR3 is TGTGCCACCAGTGATTTGCACTCCAATCAGCCCCAGCATTTT.

The V and J genes are TRBV11-2 and TRBJ2-7; TRBD2 is a possible D gene (7 bases). V lost 5 bases and J 5 bases, leaving 16 bases between the germline ends. The germline V gene encodes CDR1 SGHAT and CDR2 FQNNGV. The CDR3 contains 14 residues. CDR3 bases: TGTGCCAGCAGCCCCGGCCGGGGGGCAAACGAGCAGTACTTC. Protein: CASSPGRGANEQYF.

The rearrangement uses TRBV19 and TRBJ2-3, with D possibly TRBD2 on 6 matching bases. The V and J ends lost 8 bases and 1 base respectively, with 10 bases between them. The germline gives CDR1 LNHDA, CDR2 SQIVND (reference sequence). CDR3 size: 13 residues. The CDR3 sequence is CASASDGTDTQYF. The CDR3 DNA reads TGTGCCAGTGCTAGCGATGGCACAGATACGCAGTATTTT.

The chain combines TRBV29-1 with TRBJ2-2, with D possibly matching TRBD2 (5 bases). The CDR3 is 13 residues long. Deletions cut 7 bases from V and 5 bases from J, with 14 bases between. In germline, CDR1 is SQVTM, CDR2 ANQGSEA. CDR3 amino acids: CSASGPGTGELFF. The DNA of the CDR3 is TGCAGCGCCTCTGGTCCGGGGACCGGGGAGCTGTTTTTT.

V is TRBV24-1 and J is TRBJ2-2; possibly TRBD1 for D (5 bases). V lost 7 bases to trimming and J lost 3 bases, with 17 bases between them. CDR1 KGHDR and CDR2 SFDVKD come from the germline V gene. This CDR3 comprises 16 residues. Written as DNA, the CDR3 is TGTGCCACCAGGGGTGGTGGCAGGGTGGACACCGGGGAGCTGTTTTTT. This codes for CATRGGGRVDTGELFF.

This clone was picked up one time. The V gene is TRBV7-2, the J gene TRBJ1-4; 8 bases fit TRBD1. Germline V gene sequence: CDR1 SGHTA, CDR2 FQGNSA. This CDR3 is 14 amino acids long. The J segment lost 7 bases and the V segment lost 6 bases, leaving 7 bases of the junction unmatched. CDR3 amino acids: CASSPGGASEKLFF. The CDR3 bases are TGTGCCAGCAGTCCAGGGGGCGCATCTGAAAAACTGTTTTTT.

The chain is built from TRBV4-1 and TRBJ2-1, with D perhaps TRBD2 (6 bases). The V end was cut by 0 bases, the J end by 4 bases, with 22 bases between. There are 19 residues in the CDR3. Germline V gene lookup returns CDR1 MGHRA and CDR2 YSYEKL. Here the CDR3 reads CASSQDLTPWRGIYNEQFF. The CDR3 DNA reads TGCGCCAGCAGCCAAGACTTAACCCCCTGGCGGGGAATTTACAATGAGCAGTTCTTC.

This chain connects TRBV24-1 to TRBJ1-4; D remains ambiguous. CDR3 size: 15 residues. V lost 4 bases and J lost 7, with 15 bases in between. The germline V gene encodes CDR1 KGHDR and CDR2 SFDVKD. CDR3 nucleotides: TGTGCCACCAGTGACTCTCAGGTGATGGGTGAAAAACTGTTTTTT. This encodes CATSDSQVMGEKLFF.

On this clone: This specimen includes other DNA sequences encoding the same CDR3. The V gene is TRBV18, the J gene TRBJ2-1, with 8 bases fitting TRBD1. There are 15 residues in the CDR3. Germline assignment: CDR1 KGHSH and CDR2 LQKENI. The V and J ends lost 2 bases and 2 bases, in that order; junction bases with no gene match: 2. The DNA of the CDR3 is TGTGCCAGCTCACCAGGACAGGGCGCCTACAATGAGCAGTTCTTC. Residues: CASSPGQGAYNEQFF.

The chain carries TRBV6-5 and TRBJ1-2; 7 nucleotides match TRBD1. In germline, CDR1 is MNHEY, CDR2 SVGAGI. V gave up 6 bases and J gave up 7 bases; unmatched junction bases: 5. CDR3 length equals 12 residues. This chain's CDR3 is CASRNRGSGYTF. In DNA form, the CDR3 reads TGTGCCAGCAGAAACAGGGGTTCTGGCTACACCTTC.

The V call is TRBV25-1, the J call TRBJ1-4, with 8 bases identical to TRBD1. The CDR3 has 17 residues. The V gene's germline CDR1 is MGHDK and CDR2 SYGVNS. V lost 3 bases, J lost 0 bases, and 6 bases stayed unmatched. The CDR3: CASSDRTGHTTNEKLFF. The CDR3 DNA is TGTGCCAGCAGTGACAGGACAGGGCATACAACTAATGAAAAACTGTTTTTT.

The chain employs TRBV7-6 and TRBJ2-2; D is undetermined. CDR1 and CDR2 (germline): SGHVS, FNYEAQ. V gave up 1 base and J gave up 1 base, with 10 bases separating them. This CDR3 contains 16 residues. The CDR3 sequence: CASSLVRGGNTGELFF. The CDR3 region has the DNA TGTGCCAGCAGCTTAGTCCGTGGCGGGAACACCGGGGAGCTGTTTTTT. The entire variable domain, with the rest obtained from reference TRBV7-6 and TRBJ2-2, is as follows: GAGVSQSPRYKVTKRGQDVALRCDPISGHVSLYWYRQALGQGPEFLTYFNYEAQQDKSGLPNDRFSAERPEGSISTLTIQRTEQRDSAMYRCASSLVRGGNTGELFFGEGSRLTVL.

The chain links TRBV11-1 to TRBJ2-1; TRBD2 matches at 11 bases. Germline V lookup: CDR1 SGHAT, CDR2 FQDESV (reference sequence). The CDR3 has 15 amino acids. Losses at the gene ends were 5 bases for V and 8 bases for J; bases not matched to a gene: 8. CDR3 amino acids: CASSLLAGGRDEQFF. CDR3 nucleotides: TGTGCCAGCAGCCTTCTAGCGGGAGGAAGGGATGAGCAGTTCTTC.

V gene TRBV7-2 combines with J gene TRBJ1-2, with a possible D match to TRBD1 (5 bases). The CDR3 loop spans 14 amino acids. Between the trimmed V and J ends, which lost 10 bases and 4 bases, there was a span of 19 bases. Germline V gene sequence: CDR1 SGHTA, CDR2 FQGNSA. CDR3 in amino acids: CAISGGVVAYGYTF. CDR3 bases: TGTGCCATCTCCGGGGGGGTCGTGGCCTATGGCTACACCTTC.

J is TRBJ2-3 and V is TRBV24-1; 11 nucleotides match TRBD1. The CDR3 totals 15 residues. Looked up from germline, CDR1 is KGHDR and CDR2 is SFDVKD. The V gene end was trimmed by 3 bases and the J gene end by 4 bases; junction bases not matched to a gene: 2. The CDR3 loop is CATSDPGQGADTQYF. Here the CDR3 DNA reads TGTGCCACCAGTGATCCGGGACAGGGGGCAGATACGCAGTATTTT.

The chain is built from TRBV2 and TRBJ1-2, with 7 bases aligning to TRBD1. The V gene's germline CDR1 is SNHLY and CDR2 FYNNEI. The junction had 1 base not matched to a gene; V was cut back by 5 bases and J by 1 base. The CDR3 consists of 13 residues. Here the CDR3 reads CASSRDSNYGYTF. Written as DNA, the CDR3 is TGTGCCAGCAGTAGGGACAGTAACTATGGCTACACCTTC.

In its sample, this clone was seen once. The chain has TRBV28 and TRBJ1-5, with 7 bases that match TRBD1. The trim removed 7 bases at V and 3 bases at J, leaving 9 bases unmatched. The CDR3 has 15 residues. CDR1 MDHEN and CDR2 SYDVKM come from the germline V gene. The CDR3 sequence is CASTPQGQYNQPQHF. The CDR3 nucleotides are TGTGCCAGCACCCCTCAGGGACAGTACAATCAGCCCCAGCATTTT.

The rearrangement joins TRBV21-1 to TRBJ2-1; the table names TRBD2, a call not compared with the DNA. TRBV21-1 has pseudogene status. The CDR3 consists of 8 residues. In DNA form, the CDR3 reads TGTGCCCGCAATGAGCAGTTCTTC. This gives the protein CARNEQFF.

The gene calls are TRBV3-1 (or the pseudogene TRBV3-2) and TRBJ1-5, with 7 bases identical to TRBD1. The ends lost 3 bases at V and 5 bases at J; junction bases unmatched: 13. CDR1 and CDR2 (germline): LGHDT, YNNKEL (reference sequence). CDR3 size: 17 residues. CDR3: CASSQRRPRTGHQPQHF. For the CDR3, the DNA is TGTGCCAGCAGCCAGCGGCGCCCCCGGACAGGCCATCAGCCCCAGCATTTT.

There are a few counts of this clone. The chain combines TRBV7-3 with TRBJ1-2, with a tentative D call TRBD1 (6 bases). V dropped 1 base and J dropped 7 bases, with 16 bases sitting between them. The germline V gene has CDR1 SGHTA and CDR2 FQGTGA. The CDR3 is made up of 15 amino acids. The DNA for the CDR3 is TGTGCCAGCAGCTTAAACCCCCAGGGGACGAGTGGCTACACCTTC. This codes for CASSLNPQGTSGYTF. The full variable domain, its missing parts supplied by reference TRBV7-3 and TRBJ1-2, is GAGVSQTPSNKVTEKGKYVELRCDPISGHTALYWYRQSLGQGPEFLIYFQGTGAADDSGLPNDRFFAVRPEGSVSTLKIQRTERGDSAVYLCASSLNPQGTSGYTFGSGTRLTVV.

This clone was seen a handful of times. This chain uses TRBV24-1 with TRBJ1-5; possible D gene TRBD1, 6 bases. The germline V gene has CDR1 KGHDR and CDR2 SFDVKD. Trimming stripped 4 bases from V and 5 bases from J, with 17 bases between. The CDR3 is made up of 16 amino acids. The CDR3 coding sequence is TGTGCCACCAGTGACTCCCGACGGGGGGGGCATCAGCCCCAGCATTTT. This encodes CATSDSRRGGHQPQHF.

Written as DNA, the CDR3 is TGCGCCAGCAGCGCTCAGCGGCAAAGACTTCTAAACACAGATACGCAGTATTTT. It is translated as CASSAQRQRLLNTDTQYF. The gene calls are TRBV5-1 and TRBJ2-3; a possible D gene is TRBD2 (5 bases). This CDR3 has 18 residues. Trimming shortened V by 4 bases and J by 2 bases, and 23 bases separated the two germline ends. Germline assignment: CDR1 SGHRS and CDR2 YFSETQ.

CDR3 nucleotide sequence: TGTGCCAGCAGCTTACGGCTAGCGGGAGGGCCCGTCGCAGATACGCAGTATTTT. Amino acid sequence: CASSLRLAGGPVADTQYF. This sequence joins TRBV7-9 and TRBJ2-3; 12 positions match TRBD2. Per the germline V gene, CDR1 is SEHNR and CDR2 is FQNEAQ (reference sequence). Trimming cost V 2 bases and J 4 bases; bases outside gene matches: 10. The CDR3 sequence is 18 residues long.

The chain joins TRBV7-2 to TRBJ2-3, with no clear D. There are 13 residues in the CDR3. Germline CDR1 reads SGHTA; CDR2 reads FQGNSA. Trimming stripped 1 base from V and 11 bases from J, with 13 bases between. The CDR3 bases are TGTGCCAGCAGCTTAGATTCTGCTCGCGGGCAGTATTTT. It yields the protein CASSLDSARGQYF.

This clone was picked up a small number of times. This CDR3 is CSVESGAEGYTF. In nucleotides, the CDR3 is TGCAGCGTTGAATCCGGCGCGGAAGGCTACACCTTC. This chain joins TRBV29-1 and TRBJ1-2; D ambiguous. V lost 2 bases and J 8 bases, leaving 12 bases between the germline ends. Germline lookup yields CDR1 SQVTM and CDR2 ANQGSEA. This CDR3 is built from 12 residues.

This rearrangement joins TRBV6-6 to TRBJ2-5; a weak D match, TRBD2 (6 bases). Germline V gene sequence: CDR1 MNHNY, CDR2 SVGAGI (reference sequence). V was cut by 5 bases and J by 5 bases, with 18 bases left in between. The CDR3 extends over 15 amino acids. The CDR3 here is CASSKGGSLLETQYF. The CDR3 DNA reads TGTGCCAGCAGTAAAGGAGGGAGCCTGTTGGAGACCCAGTACTTC.

The V and J genes are TRBV29-1 and TRBJ1-6; 9 nucleotides match TRBD1. Unmatched junction bases numbered 3, after V lost 6 bases and J lost 6 bases. The CDR3 has 13 residues. Germline V gene data show CDR1 as SQVTM and CDR2 as ANQGSEA. The CDR3 is CSVKQGANSPLHF. The CDR3 nucleotides read TGCAGCGTAAAACAGGGGGCTAATTCACCCCTCCACTTT.

The rearrangement joins TRBV27 to TRBJ2-3, with D perhaps matching TRBD1 (6 bases). This CDR3 has 14 amino acids. The V and J ends lost 3 bases and 6 bases respectively, with 13 bases between them. Germline CDR1 and CDR2: MNHEY and SMNVEV (reference sequence). CDR3 nucleotides: TGTGCCAGCAGTTTGGTAGGGGGTGCGGATACGCAGTATTTT. This encodes CASSLVGGADTQYF.

The CDR3 DNA follows: TGTGCCAGCAGTTTATCGGGGGAAGATGAGCAGTTCTTC. This encodes CASSLSGEDEQFF. The chain links TRBV12-3 or TRBV12-4 to TRBJ2-1; TRBD2 is a possible D gene (6 bases). Trimming took off 2 bases at V and 8 bases at J, with 10 bases between the two ends. The CDR3 has 13 residues.